The following is a T cell receptor beta chain sequence with its context. The antigen remains unidentified. TCRdb re-called the RT-PCR reads with MiXCR, one entry per CDR3 protein. The sample holds fewer than 750,000 distinct CDR3 sequences; less than 15% are singletons and the top ten take over 8.5%. The sample originates from a study of response to subunit inactivated influenza vaccine. Study-level findings and limits: The study's authors posited that every seasonal influenza vaccination enlists few new T cells.

The TCR originated in a man aged 45 to 65 who received an inactivated influenza vaccine. The specimen was PBMCs from blood, collected less than 13 days after vaccination.

The chain's CDR3 is CSAGSANTGELFF. In nucleotides, the CDR3 is TGCAGTGCTGGCTCAGCAAACACCGGGGAGCTGTTTTTT. The chain combines TRBV20-1 with TRBJ2-2; D gene uncertain. Trimming cost V 5 bases and J 2 bases, with 9 bases left between them. The CDR3 contains 13 residues. Germline CDR1 is DFQATT and CDR2 is SNEGSKA (reference sequence).